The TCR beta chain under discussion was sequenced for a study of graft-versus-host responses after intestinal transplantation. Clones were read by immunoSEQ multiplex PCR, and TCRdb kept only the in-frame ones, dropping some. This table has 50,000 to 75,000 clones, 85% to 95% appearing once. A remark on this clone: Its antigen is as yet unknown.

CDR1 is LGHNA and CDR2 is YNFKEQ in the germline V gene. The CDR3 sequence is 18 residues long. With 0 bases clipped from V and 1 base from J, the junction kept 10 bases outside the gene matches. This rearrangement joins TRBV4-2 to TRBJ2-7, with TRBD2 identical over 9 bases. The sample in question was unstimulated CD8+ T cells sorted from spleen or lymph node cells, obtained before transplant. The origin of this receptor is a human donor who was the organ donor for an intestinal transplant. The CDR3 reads CASSQDWTSAMPSYEQYF. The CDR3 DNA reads TGTGCCAGCAGCCAAGATTGGACTAGCGCGATGCCTTCCTACGAGCAGTACTTC.